The entry below describes one TCR beta chain. These data are taken from a study of Ad26.COV2.S vaccination and SARS-CoV-2 variants. Turning to the study itself: The trial was COV1001 and the donor's arm was Ad26.COV2.S.

Described treatment: roughly 18 received Ad26.COV2.S at low or high dose, single or two shots; 5 received placebo; per-sample allocation not given. Day 63 after the first injection of vaccine or placebo was the sampling time. The CDR3 is 16 amino acids. Only in-frame clones appear in the TCRdb table, and some are missing; sequencing was by immunoSEQ multiplex PCR. The sample holds some 340,000 clones; 86% are singletons and the top ten take under 2%. The sample here was peripheral blood, taken in a trial of Ad26.COV2.S vaccine versus placebo. This sequence joins TRBV21-1 and TRBJ2-3; whether TRBD1, the table's D call, matches the DNA was not checked. TRBV21-1 is annotated as a pseudogene. This sequence was found in a person between 18 and 65 years old who received the Ad26.COV2.S COVID-19 vaccine or a placebo. CDR3 region: CASSTGTGESTDTQYF. The CDR3 nucleotides are TGTGCCAGCAGCACGGGGACAGGGGAGTCCACAGATACGCAGTATTTT.